The T cell receptor (beta chain) under discussion was sequenced for a study of regulatory T cells in long-lasting Graves disease (dated by TCRdb to 2020 to 2023). About the study as a whole: Persistent Graves' disease was defined as persistently positive TSH receptor autoantibodies together with antithyroid drug treatment for over 5 years. In the clinical cohort, patients with persistent Graves' disease had used antithyroid drugs for an average of about 10.3 years. A total of around 33 samples underwent TCR sequencing, from about 13 patients with persistent Graves' disease and some 20 patients with newly diagnosed Graves' disease. Persistent Graves' disease patients were compared with newly diagnosed Graves' disease patients by peripheral blood TCR sequencing and RNA sequencing. The study was registered as a clinical trial and conducted in China.

Regarding this clonotype: Its specific antigen is unknown. No much larger clone is present one base from it, and per-base qualities are unavailable.

The CDR3 starts with the cysteine, ends with the phenylalanine, and has 13 residues. Only the CDR3 part of the read is kept: 39 bases, read in frame from the first base. CDR1 and CDR2, per the germline V gene, are SGHVS and FQNEAQ. At the junction V is shortened by 5 bases and J by 7 bases, with 14 bases in between. The library relied on multiplex PCR. Instrument used: Illumina HiSeq 4000. CDR3 regions were amplified by Arm-PCR with iRepertoire HTBI primers to construct TCR beta libraries. Before sequencing, the PCR products went through gel purification. From the authors' description of their analysis: A total of roughly 67 TRBV and some 15 TRBJ segments were identified across samples and were used for gene usage analysis of CDR3 amino acid clonotypes. COPE and FqMerger were used to merge filtered high-quality paired reads into contigs. BLAST was used to align contigs to IMGT TRBV, TRBD and TRBJ reference genes, with CDR3 defined following IMGT. Highly expanded clones were defined as clonotypes with a frequency above 0.1%. Shannon entropy served as the measure of repertoire diversity, while the Gini coefficient captured V-J evenness. Clonotypes shared by more than one individual were considered public. TCRdb redid the processing of the public reads, applying fastp at Q25 and MiXCR, and retained in-frame beta chains. Rows with a matching CDR3 protein are joined into one entry that keeps the most common DNA and genes. What appears here as the V and J calls and clone size reflects TCRdb's work, not the paper's. The sample includes about 460,000 distinct CDR3 sequences, with approximately 23% observed a single time. The ten largest account for under 15% of the sample.

Overall study results and their limits: Sequencing and analysis were restricted to the TCR beta chain. The study examined only peripheral blood because the primary lesion, thyroid tissue, could not be accessed. TRBV28, TRBJ1-2 and TRBJ2-5 were preferentially used in persistent disease, while TRBV20-1 and TRBJ2-1 were favored in newly diagnosed disease. Persistent Graves' disease patients showed lower TCR Shannon entropy and fewer highly expanded clones than newly diagnosed patients, suggesting clonal expansion. More public clonotypes were shared among persistent patients (under 3,000) than among newly diagnosed patients (roughly 1,000). The authors acknowledged the small sample size as a limitation that may reduce accuracy.

The meaning of the sample's time point label: persistent/refractory GD, antithyroid drugs over 5 years with positive TRAb. RNA was extracted from PBMCs in TRIzol for both TCR sequencing and RNA sequencing. The diagnosis of Graves' disease was made according to American Thyroid Association guidelines. The patients came from an endocrinology department in Xi'an, China. Each patient gave 9 to 10 milliliters of peripheral blood, collected in an EDTA anticoagulant tube. Ficoll Paque Plus density gradient separation was used to isolate PBMCs, and no additional T cell sorting was done. RNA quality was checked with an Agilent 2100 Bioanalyzer and agarose gel, and concentration with a NanoDrop 2000.

The source material was peripheral blood mononuclear cells (PBMCs), sampled when the disease was refractory, from a patient treated with antithyroid drugs. The rearranged chain carries TRBV7-8 and TRBJ2-5; TRBD2 is a weak D gene call, 6 bases matching. The receptor's source is a female donor with Graves disease. The CDR3 reads as follows: CASSPSGVGTQYF. The base sequence is TGTGCCAGCAGCCCCTCGGGGGTAGGGACCCAGTACTTC.